Listed below are T cell receptor beta chains from one sample, sequenced in a study of cytomegalovirus exposure and HLA in healthy donors. Produced via immunoSEQ multiplex PCR; TCRdb's table is partial and in-frame only. The sample has fewer than 200,000 clones, around 76% seen once. Sequenced material: PBMCs. Receptor source: a female donor in good health and CMV-seronegative. CDR3s include the opening cysteine and the closing phenylalanine or tryptophan. D genes are given only for firm matches. The size of a clone is reported for some rows only, either as once, few or many, or as a class for expanded clones.

J gene,D gene,clone size,V gene,CDR3 length,CDR3 protein,CDR3 DNA
TRBJ2-7,NA,NA,TRBV4-2,15,CASSQSADTSYEQYF,TGTGCCAGCAGCCAGTCCGCCGACACCTCCTACGAGCAGTACTTC
TRBJ1-4,TRBD1,NA,TRBV4-1,15,CASSQTGTGFEKLFF,TGCGCCAGCAGCCAAACCGGGACAGGCTTTGAAAAACTGTTTTTT
TRBJ1-2,NA,NA,TRBV6-5,13,CASSYGGAYGYTF,TGTGCCAGCAGTTATGGGGGGGCCTATGGCTACACCTTC
TRBJ2-1,NA,NA,TRBV19,15,CASSIRESSYNEQFF,TGTGCCAGTAGTATAAGGGAGAGCTCCTACAATGAGCAGTTCTTC
TRBJ2-7,NA,NA,TRBV2,12,CASPGHLYEQYF,TGTGCCAGCCCGGGACACCTATACGAGCAGTACTTC
TRBJ2-1,NA,NA,TRBV15,16,CATSRDPWAGNNEQFF,TGTGCCACCAGCAGAGATCCCTGGGCAGGGAACAATGAGCAGTTCTTC
TRBJ2-1,TRBD2,NA,TRBV7-2,17,CASSLGAGTSGYNEQFF,TGTGCCAGCAGCTTAGGGGCCGGGACTAGCGGTTACAATGAGCAGTTCTTC
TRBJ1-1,TRBD1,NA,TRBV5-6,13,CASSLVAGGWAFF,TGTGCCAGCAGCTTGGTAGCAGGGGGTTGGGCTTTCTTT
TRBJ1-4,NA,few,TRBV6-5,13,CASKQDGNEKLFF,TGTGCCAGCAAACAGGATGGTAATGAAAAACTGTTTTTT
TRBJ2-3,NA,NA,TRBV5-1,13,CASSRQAADTQYF,TGCGCCAGCAGCCGACAGGCGGCAGATACGCAGTATTTT
TRBJ2-7,NA,NA,TRBV5-1,13,CASSLATRYEQYF,TGCGCCAGCAGCTTGGCTACCAGGTACGAGCAGTACTTC
TRBJ2-7,NA,NA,TRBV12-1,15,CASSVVRDYTFEQYF,TGTGCCAGCAGTGTAGTCCGGGACTATACGTTCGAGCAGTACTTC
TRBJ2-7,NA,NA,TRBV15,13,CATSREGGYEQYF,TGTGCCACCAGCAGGGAAGGCGGTTACGAGCAGTACTTC
TRBJ1-2,TRBD1,NA,TRBV14,14,CASSQQGQGIGYTF,TGTGCCAGCAGCCAACAGGGACAGGGGATAGGCTACACCTTC
TRBJ1-1,NA,NA,TRBV7-3,15,CASSSGRGMNTEAFF,TGTGCCAGCAGCTCAGGGAGGGGCATGAACACTGAAGCTTTCTTT
TRBJ1-5,TRBD1,NA,TRBV30,14,CAWSAGTAGQPQHF,TGTGCCTGGAGTGCGGGGACAGCCGGGCAGCCCCAGCATTTT
TRBJ2-7,TRBD2,few,TRBV5-6,15,CASSFGLAGGYEQYF,TGTGCCAGCAGCTTCGGACTAGCGGGGGGATACGAGCAGTACTTC
TRBJ1-3,NA,NA,TRBV5-7,14,CASSLALSGNTIYF,TGTGCCAGCAGCTTGGCTCTGTCCGGAAACACCATATATTTT
TRBJ1-4,NA,NA,TRBV7-9,17,CASSEKQVAATNEKLFF,TGTGCCAGCAGCGAAAAACAGGTAGCTGCCACTAATGAAAAACTGTTTTTT
TRBJ1-5,NA,few,TRBV9,14,CASSVEGDGQPQHF,TGTGCCAGCAGCGTAGAGGGAGACGGTCAGCCCCAGCATTTT
TRBJ1-2,NA,NA,TRBV5-1,11,CASSLDRNYTF,TGCGCCAGCAGCTTGGACAGGAACTACACCTTC
TRBJ2-7,TRBD1,NA,TRBV2,13,CATRAGTGNEQYF,TGTGCCACCCGCGCCGGGACAGGGAACGAGCAGTACTTC
TRBJ2-7,TRBD1,NA,TRBV4-1,15,CASSQISGGPYEQYF,TGCGCCAGCAGCCAAATTTCAGGGGGCCCCTACGAGCAGTACTTC
TRBJ1-2,TRBD1,NA,TRBV18,13,CASSRQGADGYTF,TGTGCCAGCTCCCGACAGGGGGCGGATGGCTACACCTTC
TRBJ1-5,NA,NA,TRBV2,16,CASSSSTASSNQPQHF,TGTGCCAGCAGTTCCTCGACAGCCTCTAGCAATCAGCCCCAGCATTTT
TRBJ1-2,TRBD1,NA,TRBV5-1,15,CASSGQGGFNYGYTF,TGCGCCAGCAGCGGACAGGGGGGATTCAACTATGGCTACACCTTC
TRBJ2-7,NA,medium-sized,TRBV7-9,14,CASSHLDSPYEQYF,TGTGCCAGCTCCCACCTGGACAGCCCCTACGAGCAGTACTTC
TRBJ2-7,NA,NA,TRBV28,15,CASLRQAIGPYEQYF,TGTGCCAGCCTCCGACAGGCAATAGGCCCCTACGAGCAGTACTTC
TRBJ1-1,NA,many,TRBV5-1,14,CASSSGQPNTEAFF,TGCGCCAGCAGCTCCGGACAGCCGAACACTGAAGCTTTCTTT
TRBJ2-3,NA,NA,TRBV7-9,12,CASSFPTDTQYF,TGTGCCAGCAGCTTCCCGACAGATACGCAGTATTTT
TRBJ2-7,TRBD2,NA,TRBV2,15,CASSMGRLAGGEQYF,TGTGCCAGCAGCATGGGGAGGCTAGCGGGAGGCGAGCAGTACTTC
TRBJ2-2,NA,once,TRBV6-4,15,CASSRGGQESGELFF,TGTGCCAGCTCCCGAGGAGGTCAAGAGAGCGGGGAGCTGTTTTTT
TRBJ1-6,NA,once,TRBV7-9,15,CSSSFDSLGNSPLHF,TGTTCCAGCAGCTTTGACAGCCTAGGGAATTCACCCCTCCACTTT
TRBJ1-3,NA,NA,TRBV7-7,13,CASSNGQRNTIYF,TGTGCCAGCAGCAACGGACAGAGAAACACCATATATTTT
TRBJ2-6,NA,few,TRBV29-1,12,CSVASGANVLTF,TGCAGCGTTGCTTCCGGGGCCAACGTCCTGACTTTC
TRBJ1-1,TRBD1,NA,TRBV6-5,12,CASSRTGREAFF,TGTGCCAGCAGCAGGACAGGGAGGGAAGCTTTCTTT
TRBJ2-1,NA,NA,TRBV7-2,15,CASSLEQRPYNEQFF,TGTGCCAGCAGCTTAGAACAGAGACCCTACAATGAGCAGTTCTTC
TRBJ1-2,NA,NA,TRBV6-1,13,CASNTGGAGGYTF,TGTGCCAGCAACACGGGGGGGGCGGGCGGCTACACCTTC
TRBJ2-1,TRBD2,NA,TRBV6-5,14,CASRSSGGANEQFF,TGTGCCAGCAGGTCTAGCGGGGGGGCGAATGAGCAGTTCTTC
TRBJ1-5,TRBD1,NA,TRBV13,15,CASSLRQGALQPQHF,TGTGCCAGCAGCTTAAGACAGGGGGCGCTTCAGCCCCAGCATTTT
TRBJ2-7,NA,NA,TRBV5-1,14,CASSLVGVNYEQYF,TGCGCCAGCAGCTTGGTGGGAGTAAACTACGAGCAGTACTTC
TRBJ2-2,TRBD1,NA,TRBV5-1,15,CASSPGDRGAGELFF,TGCGCCAGCAGCCCCGGGGACAGGGGAGCCGGGGAGCTGTTTTTT
TRBJ2-7,NA,once,TRBV28,12,CASTAGNYEQYF,TGTGCCAGCACGGCAGGAAATTACGAGCAGTACTTC
TRBJ1-4,NA,NA,TRBV5-1,13,CASSRGFGEKLFF,TGCGCCAGCAGCCGGGGGTTTGGGGAAAAACTGTTTTTT
TRBJ2-1,TRBD2,NA,TRBV27,15,CASSFGEGHYNEQFF,TGTGCCAGCAGTTTCGGGGAGGGGCACTACAATGAGCAGTTCTTC
TRBJ1-1,TRBD1,NA,TRBV2,15,CASGITDRGRGEAFF,TGTGCCAGCGGGATAACTGATAGGGGGCGCGGGGAAGCTTTCTTT
TRBJ2-1,NA,NA,TRBV5-8,15,CASSERGQSYNEQFF,TGTGCCAGCAGCGAGCGAGGGCAGTCCTACAATGAGCAGTTCTTC
TRBJ2-5,TRBD2,NA,TRBV7-9,19,CASSPGASGGALHQETQYF,TGTGCCAGCAGTCCAGGGGCTAGCGGGGGGGCCCTCCATCAAGAGACCCAGTACTTC